One sample yielded the 2 T cell receptor beta chains listed below, sequenced in a study of blood T cells in healthy people across ages. Together with a sample-barcoded 5' primer, a J-beta primer mix was included in a second PCR lasting roughly 6 to 12 cycles. Each CDR3 protein gets one entry after TCRdb re-called the 5' RACE reads with MiXCR. The repertoire holds about 800,000 distinct CDR3 sequences, with 20% to 25% as singletons. The same specimen was also included in a second study, on T cells of mothers and their children.

Specimen: blood. These receptor sequences come from a boy aged 5 to 17 in good health.

This clonotype has just a few counts. This chain links TRBV9 with TRBJ2-2; 7 positions agree with TRBD2. V shed 0 bases, J shed 0 bases, and the junction held 5 bases outside the gene matches. Germline V lookup: CDR1 SGDLS, CDR2 YYNGEE. CDR3 length equals 17 residues. The chain's CDR3 is CASSVGSSGANTGELFF. CDR3 nucleotides: TGTGCCAGCAGCGTAGGTTCCAGCGGGGCGAACACCGGGGAGCTGTTTTTT.

Here the CDR3 reads CASSYTYQETQYF. The DNA of the CDR3 is TGTGCCAGCAGTTACACGTACCAAGAGACCCAGTACTTC. V and J are TRBV6-5 and TRBJ2-5, with D uncertain. The CDR3 has 13 amino acids. The V gene lost 2 bases and the J gene lost 0 bases, with 4 bases spanning the gap. Germline CDR1 is MNHEY and CDR2 is SVGAGI.